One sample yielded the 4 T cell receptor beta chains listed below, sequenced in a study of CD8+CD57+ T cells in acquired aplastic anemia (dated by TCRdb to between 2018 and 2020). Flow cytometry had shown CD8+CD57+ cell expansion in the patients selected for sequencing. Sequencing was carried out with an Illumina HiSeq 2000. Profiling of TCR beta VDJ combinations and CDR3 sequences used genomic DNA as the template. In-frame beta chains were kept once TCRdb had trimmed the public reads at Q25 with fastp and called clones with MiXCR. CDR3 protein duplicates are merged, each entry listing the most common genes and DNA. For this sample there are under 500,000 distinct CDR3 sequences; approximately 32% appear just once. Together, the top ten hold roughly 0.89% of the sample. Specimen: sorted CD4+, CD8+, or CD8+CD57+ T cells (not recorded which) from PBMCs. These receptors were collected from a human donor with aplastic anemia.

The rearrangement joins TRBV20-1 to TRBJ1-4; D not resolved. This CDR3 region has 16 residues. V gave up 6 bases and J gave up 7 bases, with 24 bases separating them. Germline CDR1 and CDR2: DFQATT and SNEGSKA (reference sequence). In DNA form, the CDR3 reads TGCAGTGCCCCCGGTGCAACCGCCAGGCGCGGTGAAAAACTGTTTTTT. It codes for CSAPGATARRGEKLFF.

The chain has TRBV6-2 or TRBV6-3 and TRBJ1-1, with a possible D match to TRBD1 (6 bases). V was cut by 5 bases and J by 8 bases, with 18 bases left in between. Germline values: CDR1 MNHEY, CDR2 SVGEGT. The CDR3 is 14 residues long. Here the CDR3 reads CASSNGGHRREAFF. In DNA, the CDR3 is TGTGCCAGCAGTAACGGGGGACATCGGAGGGAAGCTTTCTTT.

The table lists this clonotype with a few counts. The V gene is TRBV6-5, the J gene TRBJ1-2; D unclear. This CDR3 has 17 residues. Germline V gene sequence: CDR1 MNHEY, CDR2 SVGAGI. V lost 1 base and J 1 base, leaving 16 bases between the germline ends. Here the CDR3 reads CASSYYPTPGSNYGYTF. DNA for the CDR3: TGTGCCAGCAGTTACTACCCCACGCCAGGCAGTAACTATGGCTACACCTTC.

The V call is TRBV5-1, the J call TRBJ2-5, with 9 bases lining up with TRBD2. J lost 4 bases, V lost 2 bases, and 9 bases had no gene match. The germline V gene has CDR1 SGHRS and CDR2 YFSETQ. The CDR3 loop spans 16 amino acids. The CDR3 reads CASSFGLRGGVETQYF. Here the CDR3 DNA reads TGCGCCAGCAGCTTTGGCTTGCGGGGGGGGGTAGAGACCCAGTACTTC.